These 24 T cell receptor beta chains came from one sample sequenced in a study of CD8+CD57+ T cells in acquired aplastic anemia. By flow cytometry, patients selected for sequencing had shown an expansion of CD8+CD57+ cells. According to the study, genomic DNA was the template for TCR beta VDJ and CDR3 profiling. TCRdb itself ran the reads through MiXCR, one entry per CDR3 protein. Among 200,000 to 300,000 distinct CDR3 sequences listed, approximately 80% were seen once. The sample comprised sorted CD4+, CD8+, or CD8+CD57+ T cells (not recorded which) from PBMCs. The receptors originated from a human donor with aplastic anemia.

As to this clonotype: An end of the junction differs from the germline gene, which may be a read error. The CDR3 DNA follows: TGTGCCAGCAGCTGTGATAGAGAGGCCCAGGACTTT. This sequence encodes CASSCDREAQDF. This chain joins TRBV7-3 and TRBJ2-5, with D perhaps matching TRBD2 (5 bases). This CDR3 has 12 amino acids. Looked up from germline, CDR1 is SGHTA and CDR2 is FQGTGA.

This clonotype showed up just once. Possible read error: a much larger clone is one base away. This chain connects TRBV7-6 to TRBJ1-1; D call uncertain. This CDR3 spans 15 amino acids. The germline CDR1 and CDR2 sequences are SGHVS and FNYEAQ. V lost 0 bases and J 13 bases, leaving 21 bases between the germline ends. Written as DNA, the CDR3 is TGTGCCAGCAGCTTAGCCCCCACAGATACGCCGTATTTTTTCTTT. This codes for CASSLAPTDTPYFFF.

Worth noting for this clonotype: The CDR3 end shows no conserved phenylalanine or tryptophan, and so a read error is likely. No DNA is shown, since the ends of the CDR3 on it are uncertain; the CDR3 is the one TCRdb lists. This rearrangement joins TRBV7-9 to TRBJ2-1; TRBD1 is the table's D call, not checked against the DNA. Per the germline V gene, CDR1 is SEHNR and CDR2 is FQNEAQ (reference sequence). The CDR3 numbers 13 amino acids, ends counted. The chain's CDR3 is CASSFQGIGGKDE.

Regarding this clonotype: The junction and the germline gene differ at one end; a read error may be behind it. This chain connects TRBV6-2 or TRBV6-3 to TRBJ1-2, with no clear D. CDR3 length equals 14 residues. Germline CDR1 MNHEY, CDR2 SVGEGT. The CDR3 region is CASSLVGQTYGYTF. The CDR3 DNA sequence: TGTGCCAGCAGTCTTGTTGGTCAGACTTATGGCTATACCTTC.

The chain has TRBV20-1 and TRBJ2-1; D is unclear. The ends were cut back, 1 base at V and 5 bases at J, with 15 bases in the middle. This CDR3 has 15 residues. Germline lookup yields CDR1 DFQATT and CDR2 SNEGSKA (reference sequence). The CDR3 reads CSARALDGEHNEQFF. DNA for the CDR3: TGCAGTGCTAGAGCCCTTGACGGAGAGCACAATGAGCAGTTCTTC.

On this clonotype itself: A read error may account for a junction end that differs from germline. This chain joins TRBV7-9 and TRBJ1-1; no clear D. Germline values: CDR1 SEHNR, CDR2 FQNEAQ (reference sequence). The CDR3 length is 15 residues. Written as DNA, the CDR3 is TGTGCCAGCAGCTTAGAACTGACCGGGAGGACCGAAGCGTTCTTT. It yields the protein CASSLELTGRTEAFF. Based on the CDR3 plus reference TRBV7-9 and TRBJ1-1, the full variable domain is DTGVSQNPRHKITKRGQNVTFRCDPISEHNRLYWYRQTLGQGPEFLTYFQNEAQLEKSRLLSDRFSAERPKGSFSTLEIQRTEQGDSAMYLCASSLELTGRTEAFFGQGTRLTVV.

Comments on this clonotype: One end of the junction fails to match germline, which may point to a read error. V usage is TRBV7-8 and J usage is TRBJ2-1; possibly TRBD1 or TRBD2 for D (7 bases each). This CDR3 is 14 amino acids long. From germline, CDR1 is SGHVS and CDR2 FQNEAQ. CDR3 amino acids: CASSIGRGPDTQFF. The CDR3 DNA is TGTGCCAGCAGCATAGGGAGGGGGCCCGATACGCAGTTTTTC.

This rearrangement joins TRBV7-8 to TRBJ1-1; no clear D gene. Trimming removed 0 bases from V and 13 bases from J, with 21 bases in between. The CDR3 contains 15 residues. Germline loops: CDR1 SGHVS, CDR2 FQNEAQ. CDR3 sequence: CASSLALSADTQYFF. CDR3 nucleotides: TGTGCCAGCAGCTTAGCTCTGAGTGCCGATACGCAGTATTTCTTT.

The chain carries TRBV11-1 and TRBJ2-4, with D unresolved. There are 12 residues in the CDR3. V shed 5 bases and J shed 10 bases, with 12 bases lying between them. Looked up from germline, CDR1 is SGHAT and CDR2 is FQDESV (reference sequence). The CDR3: CASSQGSLIQYF. CDR3 nucleotides: TGTGCCAGCAGCCAAGGTAGCTTAATTCAGTACTTC. The whole variable domain, filled in from reference TRBV11-1 and TRBJ2-4, reads EAEVAQSPRYKITEKSQAVAFWCDPISGHATLYWYRQILGQGPELLVQFQDESVVDDSQLPKDRFSAERLKGVDSTLKIQPAELGDSAMYLCASSQGSLIQYFGAGTRLSVL.

The chain is built from TRBV9 and TRBJ2-7; 7 bases line up with TRBD2. Trimming cost V 5 bases and J 7 bases; bases outside gene matches: 15. Germline values: CDR1 SGDLS, CDR2 YYNGEE. The CDR3 extends over 15 amino acids. The CDR3 coding sequence is TGTGCCAGCAGTGGTGAAGCGGGGAACACCGGGGAGCAGTACGTC. Its protein is CASSGEAGNTGEQYV.

This clonotype was detected only once. The CDR3 carries no conserved terminal phenylalanine or tryptophan, so it likely arises from a read error. The limits of the CDR3 on the DNA are not certain, so only TCRdb's listed CDR3 is given. J is TRBJ2-1 and V is TRBV2; the table's D gene call, TRBD1, was not cross checked with the DNA. From its first to its last residue, the CDR3 has 16 amino acids. Germline CDR1 is SNHLY and CDR2 is FYNNEI. The CDR3 region is CASGDGGTDAQYFDSG.

The chain links TRBV5-1 to TRBJ1-2; a weak D match, TRBD1 (5 bases). Germline V gives CDR1 SGHRS, CDR2 YFSETQ. The CDR3 runs to 13 residues. Between the trimmed V and J ends, which lost 2 bases and 10 bases, there was a span of 15 bases. As DNA, the CDR3 is TGCGCCAGCAGCTTAGAAGGGACCCGAAACTACACCTTC. Translating it yields CASSLEGTRNYTF.

With respect to this clonotype: It is likely a read error, because the conserved phenylalanine at the end of the CDR3 is missing. It is unclear where the CDR3 begins or ends on the DNA, so no DNA is shown, and the CDR3 is as TCRdb lists it. This chain connects TRBV7-9 to TRBJ2-3; the DNA was not used to check the table's D call, TRBD2. The CDR3 totals 12 residues, both ends included. Germline V lookup: CDR1 SEHNR, CDR2 FQNEAQ (reference sequence). CDR3 in amino acids: CASSFQRNAGSD.

The V and J genes are TRBV7-9 and TRBJ2-3, with D maybe TRBD2 (6 bases). The ends were cut back, 3 bases at V and 13 bases at J, with 23 bases in the middle. Germline assignment: CDR1 SEHNR and CDR2 FQNEAQ (reference sequence). The CDR3 spans 15 residues. CDR3 residues: CASSFTSRSGDTEYF. In DNA, the CDR3 is TGTGCCAGCAGCTTTACTAGCAGGAGCGGAGATACTGAGTATTTT.

The genes are TRBV5-4 and TRBJ1-6, with a possible D match to TRBD1 (5 bases). Germline-derived CDR1 and CDR2 are SGHNT and YYREEE (reference sequence). The CDR3 spans 16 residues. Trimming left V 2 bases short and J 3 bases short, with 12 bases between. CDR3 region: CASSFTRGGYNSPLHF. CDR3 DNA sequence: TGTGCCAGCAGCTTTACGAGGGGCGGCTATAATTCACCCCTCCACTTT.

The CDR3 loop is CASSDGRSDAQYF. The CDR3 region has the DNA TGTGCCAGCAGCGACGGGAGAAGCGATGCGCAGTATTTT. The chain links TRBV7-9 to TRBJ2-3; D might be TRBD2 (6 bases). Germline V gene lookup returns CDR1 SEHNR and CDR2 FQNEAQ (reference sequence). V was shortened by 5 bases and J by 10 bases, with 16 bases between the two germline ends. The CDR3 runs to 13 residues.

The genes are TRBV11-2 and TRBJ2-1; 9 bases line up with TRBD1. The CDR3 loop spans 15 amino acids. Germline CDR1 and CDR2: SGHAT and FQNNGV. V gave up 5 bases and J gave up 7 bases; unmatched junction bases: 9. The CDR3 nucleotides read TGTGCCAGCAGCACAATCGACAGGGGGGGGAATGAGCAGTTCTTC. This translates into CASSTIDRGGNEQFF.

The V call is TRBV27, the J call TRBJ2-5; 7 nucleotides agree with TRBD1. CDR3 length: 12 residues. From germline, CDR1 is MNHEY and CDR2 SMNVEV (reference sequence). Losses at the gene ends were 4 bases for V and 7 bases for J; bases not matched to a gene: 3. CDR3 in amino acids: CASSYGQVTQYF. DNA for the CDR3: TGTGCCAGCAGTTACGGACAGGTGACCCAGTACTTC.

V gene TRBV9 combines with J gene TRBJ2-1; 10 nucleotides agree with TRBD1. Near its end, the DNA agrees better with TRBJ2-7, so the J call may be wrong. Looked up from germline, CDR1 is SGDLS and CDR2 is YYNGEE. There are 18 residues in the CDR3. CDR3 region: CASNTPGQGRSLSYEQYV. For the CDR3, the DNA is TGTGCCAGCAACACACCGGGACAGGGGAGATCCTTATCCTACGAGCAGTACGTC.

To note about this clonotype: The conserved phenylalanine or tryptophan is not found at the CDR3 terminus, so this likely reflects a read error. The chain couples TRBV7-3 to TRBJ2-1; no clear D. V lost 5 bases to trimming and J lost 6 bases, with 11 bases between them. The length of the CDR3 is 13 residues. CDR1 and CDR2 (germline): SGHTA, FQGTGA. The CDR3 DNA reads TGTGCCAGCAGCCCTAGGCAAGGCAATGAGCAGTTCTCC. This sequence encodes CASSPRQGNEQFS.

This chain uses TRBV7-8 with TRBJ2-7; possible D gene TRBD1, 6 bases. Trimming left V 2 bases short and J 1 base short, with 21 bases between. Per the germline V gene, CDR1 is SGHVS and CDR2 is FQNEAQ. The CDR3 is 18 residues long. CDR3 region: CASSLPPDRTALSYEQYF. In DNA form, the CDR3 reads TGTGCCAGCAGCTTACCGCCAGACCGGACAGCCCTTTCCTACGAGCAGTACTTC.

A note on this clonotype: Lacking the conserved final phenylalanine or tryptophan, this CDR3 likely reflects a read error. It is unclear where the CDR3 begins or ends on the DNA, so no DNA is shown, and the CDR3 is as TCRdb lists it. This sequence joins TRBV9 and TRBJ2-3; the DNA was not compared with TRBD1, the D call given in the table. The CDR3 is 13 amino acids in total, end residues counted. Germline V CDR1 and CDR2: SGDLS, YYNGEE. CDR3 protein: CASSDDSTYYNSL.

This sequence joins TRBV7-8 and TRBJ1-1; no reliable D call. CDR3 length: 15 amino acids. Germline CDR1 SGHVS, CDR2 FQNEAQ. Trimming stripped 1 base from V and 12 bases from J, with 21 bases between. The chain's CDR3 is CASSLDGRGDTQSFF. The CDR3 nucleotides read TGTGCCAGCAGCTTAGATGGGAGAGGCGATACGCAGTCTTTCTTT.

This chain connects TRBV7-9 to TRBJ2-7, with D uncertain. CDR1 is SEHNR, CDR2 FQNEAQ, per germline (reference sequence). V was trimmed by 5 bases and J by 2 bases, leaving 25 bases between them. The CDR3 is made up of 18 amino acids. CDR3 in DNA: TGTGCCAGCAGCGAGCGCCCATACGAGCCGTACTTCGCCTACGAGCAGTACGTC. It specifies CASSERPYEPYFAYEQYV.